The T cell receptor beta chain under discussion was sequenced for a study of blood T cell repertoires in COVID-19. Across the whole study: PBMCs, B-cell-depleted T cells, or T cells were the source of the cDNA or gDNA that made up the material.

The authors' processing: Amplification from reference gene primers served as the basis for estimated nucleated cell counts. Generated by immunoSEQ multiplex PCR, the TCRdb table keeps only in-frame clones and is missing some. For V, J and clone size, that table is used; D and trimming come from the DNA. In the table there are 200,000 or so clones, about four fifths of which are singletons. The sample consisted of peripheral blood. The source of this sequence is a woman between 40 and 55 years old with acute or convalescent COVID-19.

CDR3 nucleotides: TGTGCCAGCAGTTTAGCAGGGGGAGAGACCCAGTACTTC. This translates into CASSLAGGETQYF. V gene TRBV12-3 or TRBV12-4 combines with J gene TRBJ2-5; weak D call: TRBD1 (6 bases). The ends were cut back, 0 bases at V and 4 bases at J, with 6 bases in the middle. CDR3 size: 13 residues.